These 6 T cell receptor beta chains originate from one sample sequenced in a study of blood T cell repertoires in COVID-19. The repertoire was sequenced with immunoSEQ multiplex PCR; TCRdb's copy has only in-frame clones and lacks some. This sample carries about 93,000 clones, roughly 85% of them seen once, and the ten largest clones take about 16%. Sequencing was done on a sample of peripheral blood. The receptors were gathered from a human donor in a cohort sampled during active COVID-19.

The chain has TRBV5-4 and TRBJ1-1; D call uncertain. The CDR3 extends over 17 amino acids. Per germline, CDR1 SGHNT and CDR2 YYREEE (reference sequence). Trimming left V 0 bases short and J 0 bases short, with 15 bases between. CDR3 sequence (DNA): TGTGCCAGCAGCTTGGCCGGGTCGGTTCCTATGAACACTGAAGCTTTCTTT. This codes for CASSLAGSVPMNTEAFF.

The rearrangement uses TRBV14 and TRBJ1-2, with 9 bases identical to TRBD1. Germline CDR1 reads SGHDN; CDR2 reads FVKESK. The V and J ends lost 0 bases and 6 bases, in that order; junction bases with no gene match: 2. The CDR3 is 14 residues long. CDR3 nucleotides: TGTGCCAGCAGCCAAGAAACAGGGGGCGATGGCTACACCTTC. It specifies CASSQETGGDGYTF.

V is TRBV28 and J is TRBJ1-6; TRBD1 matches 8 bases. This CDR3 contains 15 residues. The V gene end was trimmed by 9 bases and the J gene end by 10 bases; junction bases not matched to a gene: 14. CDR1 and CDR2 from the germline V gene are MDHEN and SYDVKM. In DNA form, the CDR3 reads TGTGCCAGTCAACAAAGGACAGGGCGGGCATCACCCCTCCACTTT. Translation: CASQQRTGRASPLHF.

The V gene is TRBV1, the J gene TRBJ2-1; the table's D gene call, TRBD2, was not cross checked with the DNA. TRBV1 counts as a pseudogene. This CDR3 has 18 amino acids. The chain's CDR3 is CTSSHPQPGLAPYNEQFF. The CDR3 nucleotides read TGCACCAGCAGCCATCCACAACCGGGACTAGCGCCGTACAATGAGCAGTTCTTC.

The chain employs TRBV2 and TRBJ1-1, with 7 bases identical to TRBD1. Germline V lookup: CDR1 SNHLY, CDR2 FYNNEI. The CDR3 is 12 amino acids. V dropped 6 bases and J dropped 8; count of bases not matched to a gene: 6. CDR3 protein: CASSEQGLEAFF. The CDR3 coding sequence is TGTGCCAGCAGCGAACAGGGGTTAGAAGCTTTCTTT.

The rearrangement uses TRBV7-9 and TRBJ2-7; 9 bases are shared with TRBD2. Germline CDR1 and CDR2: SEHNR and FQNEAQ (reference sequence). The CDR3 runs 14 residues. J was trimmed by 2 bases and V by 5 bases; bases with no gene match: 4. CDR3 in DNA: TGTGCCAGCAGCCGACTAGCGGCAGCCTACGAGCAGTACTTC. Translated: CASSRLAAAYEQYF. Drawing the rest from reference TRBV7-9 and TRBJ2-7, the complete variable domain is DTGVSQNPRHKITKRGQNVTFRCDPISEHNRLYWYRQTLGQGPEFLTYFQNEAQLEKSRLLSDRFSAERPKGSFSTLEIQRTEQGDSAMYLCASSRLAAAYEQYFGPGTRLTVT.